The clone carrying this TCR beta chain was observed at least ten times. The CDR3 contains 14 residues. The V gene end was trimmed by 1 base and the J gene end by 3 bases; junction bases not matched to a gene: 1. The source material, RNA transcripts, was used to amplify TCR beta CDR3 regions. The HTBI primer set was used in a first-round RT-PCR of the TCR CDR3. TCRdb re-called the multiplex PCR reads with MiXCR, one entry per CDR3 protein. The sample lists a few hundred thousand distinct CDR3 sequences; approximately 15% were seen once. This specimen comes from a study of T cells in Graves' hyperthyroidism and ophthalmopathy. Exclusion of a patient resulted from uncontrolled infection, other autoimmune disease, pregnancy or lactation.

The receptor's source is a woman younger than 35 with Graves' hyperthyroidism. The chain links TRBV12-3 or TRBV12-4 to TRBJ2-3; 7 bases are shared with TRBD2. The source material was blood. CDR3 sequence reads: CASSLGRETDTQYF. CDR3 sequence (DNA): TGTGCCAGCAGTTTAGGGCGGGAGACAGATACGCAGTATTTT.